This is a list of T cell receptor beta chains from one sample in a study of shared clonotypes between healthy human individuals. The protocol was immunoSEQ multiplex PCR, while the TCRdb copy is restricted to in-frame clones and leaves out a portion. Seen here are just over 2,000,000 clones, about 95% observed once, and the top ten hold around 0.13%. Sequencing used naive CD4+ T cells sorted from blood. The receptors stem from a man aged 18-30 years in good health. Both conserved end residues are part of each CDR3. D genes are given only for firm matches. Clone size is stated in some rows and not others, as once, few, many or a class when expanded.

j_gene	v_gene	abundance	d_gene	CDR3aa	CDR3nt
TRBJ2-2	TRBV5-6	few	-	CASSLFRGTGELFF	TGTGCCAGCAGCTTGTTCAGGGGTACCGGGGAGCTGTTTTTT
TRBJ2-7	TRBV25-1	-	TRBD1	CASSDPRDRVDYEQYF	TGTGCCAGCAGTGATCCCCGAGACAGGGTGGACTACGAGCAGTACTTC
TRBJ2-5	TRBV21-1	-	-	CASSSMGAQDFQETQYF	TGTGCCAGCAGCAGCATGGGGGCACAGGACTTCCAAGAGACCCAGTACTTC
TRBJ2-7	TRBV7-2	-	TRBD2	CASSLTSGGQYEQYF	TGTGCCAGCAGCTTGACTAGCGGGGGACAGTACGAGCAGTACTTC
TRBJ2-5	TRBV7-9	-	TRBD1	CASSSRGETQYF	TGTGCCAGCAGCTCCAGGGGGGAGACCCAGTACTTC
TRBJ2-3	TRBV11-3	-	TRBD1	CASSFGTGPTDTQYF	TGTGCCAGCAGCTTTGGGACAGGCCCCACAGATACGCAGTATTTT
TRBJ2-1	TRBV28	once	-	CASNSGPSYNEQFF	TGTGCCAGCAATTCGGGACCTAGCTACAATGAGCAGTTCTTC
TRBJ1-2	TRBV6-5	-	-	CASSYRNLPSYGYTF	TGTGCCAGCAGTTACCGGAACCTCCCCTCCTATGGCTACACCTTC
TRBJ1-6	TRBV18	-	-	CASSPAGSGSPLHF	TGTGCCAGCTCACCGGCGGGATCAGGTTCACCCCTCCACTTT
TRBJ2-2	TRBV5-4	once	-	CASSSAQTANTGELFF	TGTGCCAGCAGCTCCGCCCAAACAGCGAACACCGGGGAGCTGTTTTTT
TRBJ2-4	TRBV2	once	-	CASSRGQIQYF	TGTGCCAGCAGCCGGGGCCAAATTCAGTACTTC
TRBJ1-2	TRBV7-2	-	-	CASSLYGNGNYGYTF	TGTGCCAGCAGCTTATACGGGAACGGCAACTATGGCTACACCTTC
TRBJ2-7	TRBV28	-	TRBD2	CASSMGTRGSYEQYF	TGTGCCAGCAGTATGGGGACTAGGGGATCCTACGAGCAGTACTTC
TRBJ1-4	TRBV5-1	few	-	CASSFGATNEKLFF	TGCGCCAGCAGCTTCGGTGCAACTAATGAAAAACTGTTTTTT
TRBJ2-3	TRBV12-5	-	-	CASGSLNTRGSTDTQYF	TGTGCTAGTGGTTCCCTAAACACTCGAGGTAGCACAGATACGCAGTATTTT
TRBJ2-1	TRBV5-1	-	TRBD1	CASSVGQGKVNEQFF	TGCGCCAGCAGCGTAGGACAGGGAAAGGTCAATGAGCAGTTCTTC
TRBJ2-1	TRBV11-2	-	-	CASSLPQSPNEQFF	TGTGCCAGCAGCTTACCTCAATCCCCCAATGAGCAGTTCTTC
TRBJ2-3	TRBV10-1	-	TRBD2	CASSGRAKDTQYF	TGCGCCAGCTCTGGGAGGGCAAAAGATACGCAGTATTTT
TRBJ2-3	TRBV18	-	TRBD2	CASSLLPGTSGADTQYF	TGTGCCAGCTCACTGCTACCCGGGACTAGCGGGGCAGATACGCAGTATTTT
TRBJ2-2	TRBV5-1	-	-	CASSPLGTTGELFF	TGCGCCAGCAGCCCCCTGGGGACCACCGGGGAGCTGTTTTTT
TRBJ1-4	TRBV30	-	TRBD1	CAWSGQGAEKLFF	TGTGCCTGGAGTGGACAGGGGGCGGAAAAACTGTTTTTT
TRBJ2-1	TRBV11-1	-	-	CASRLDRESYNEQFF	TGTGCCAGCAGGTTAGACCGGGAATCCTACAATGAGCAGTTCTTC
TRBJ2-1	TRBV30	-	TRBD2	CAWRLEKLAGVYNEQFF	TGTGCCTGGAGGTTGGAGAAACTAGCGGGAGTGTACAATGAGCAGTTCTTC
TRBJ1-1	TRBV5-1	-	TRBD1	CASSFRGPDTEAFF	TGCGCCAGCAGCTTCAGGGGGCCGGACACTGAAGCTTTCTTT
TRBJ1-5	TRBV6-5	-	TRBD1	CASRTTGFSNQPQHF	TGTGCCAGCAGGACGACAGGGTTTAGCAATCAGCCCCAGCATTTT
TRBJ2-3	TRBV29-1	-	-	CSVKRTLTDTQYF	TGCAGCGTTAAAAGGACACTCACAGATACGCAGTATTTT
TRBJ1-2	TRBV30	-	-	CAWSVNLEQNYGYTF	TGTGCCTGGAGTGTAAATTTGGAACAGAACTATGGCTACACCTTC
TRBJ1-5	TRBV6-5	-	-	CASRITVGNQPQHF	TGTGCCAGCAGAATTACGGTAGGCAATCAGCCCCAGCATTTT
TRBJ1-2	TRBV5-6	-	-	CASSLAVVGFGYTF	TGTGCCAGCAGCTTGGCGGTTGTGGGGTTCGGCTACACCTTC
TRBJ1-6	TRBV7-8	-	TRBD1	CASSLVGQYNSPLHF	TGTGCCAGCAGCTTAGTGGGACAGTATAATTCACCCCTCCACTTT
TRBJ2-5	TRBV27	once	-	CASSPPEGLGTQYF	TGTGCCAGCAGTCCGCCCGAGGGGTTGGGGACCCAGTACTTC
TRBJ2-3	TRBV11-2	-	TRBD2	CASSLEIAGGTDTQYF	TGTGCCAGCAGCTTAGAAATAGCGGGGGGCACAGATACGCAGTATTTT
TRBJ2-7	TRBV5-4	once	TRBD2	CASSLVERGGYEQYF	TGTGCCAGCAGCTTGGTCGAGCGGGGCGGCTACGAGCAGTACTTC
TRBJ2-7	TRBV7-6	-	TRBD1	CASSSNRGWSVEQYF	TGTGCCAGCAGCTCAAACAGGGGCTGGTCCGTCGAGCAGTACTTC
TRBJ2-2	TRBV9	-	TRBD2	CASSVALAGAYTGELFF	TGTGCCAGCAGCGTAGCCCTAGCGGGAGCCTACACCGGGGAGCTGTTTTTT
TRBJ2-6	TRBV7-3	-	-	CASSLLPGANVLTF	TGTGCCAGCAGCTTACTACCTGGGGCCAACGTCCTGACTTTC
TRBJ2-5	TRBV2	-	-	CASSGGWTQYF	TGTGCCAGCAGTGGTGGTTGGACCCAGTACTTC
TRBJ2-7	TRBV6-1	-	-	CASSGGDRHSYEQYF	TGTGCCAGCAGTGGGGGGGACAGACACTCCTACGAGCAGTACTTC
TRBJ2-7	TRBV2	-	-	CASSEESLSYEQYF	TGTGCCAGCAGTGAAGAATCTCTTTCCTACGAGCAGTACTTC
TRBJ1-6	TRBV27	-	-	CASSYRGSPLHF	TGTGCCAGCAGCTATCGGGGCTCACCCCTCCACTTT
TRBJ2-6	TRBV4-3	-	-	CASSQDKGSGANVLTF	TGCGCCAGCAGCCAAGATAAAGGGTCTGGGGCCAACGTCCTGACTTTC
TRBJ2-7	TRBV7-2	-	TRBD1	CASSVDRNSYEQYF	TGTGCCAGCAGCGTGGACAGGAACTCCTACGAGCAGTACTTC
TRBJ2-3	TRBV5-1	-	TRBD2	CASMPGLAGFTDTQYF	TGCGCCAGCATGCCGGGACTAGCGGGGTTCACAGATACGCAGTATTTT
TRBJ2-3	TRBV4-1	-	-	CASSPWAGTDTQYF	TGCGCCAGCAGCCCCTGGGCCGGCACAGATACGCAGTATTTT
TRBJ1-5	TRBV6-1	-	-	CASTSRDAVFQPQHF	TGTGCCAGTACGTCCCGGGACGCAGTTTTTCAGCCCCAGCATTTT
TRBJ1-2	TRBV5-1	few	-	CASSLGQSTNGYTF	TGCGCCAGCAGCTTGGGACAGTCAACCAATGGCTACACCTTC
TRBJ1-3	TRBV7-2	-	-	CASSLATMNSGNTIYF	TGTGCCAGCAGCTTAGCGACAATGAACTCTGGAAACACCATATATTTT
TRBJ2-1	TRBV27	-	-	CASSRYNEQFF	TGTGCCAGCAGTCGGTACAATGAGCAGTTCTTC